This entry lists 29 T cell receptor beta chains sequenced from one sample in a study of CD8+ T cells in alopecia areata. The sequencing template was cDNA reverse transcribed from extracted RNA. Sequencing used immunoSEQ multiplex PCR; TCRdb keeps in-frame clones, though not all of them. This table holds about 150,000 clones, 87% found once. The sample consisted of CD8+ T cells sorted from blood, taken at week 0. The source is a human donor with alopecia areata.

CDR3 amino acids: CASSEHKGAPQPQHF. In nucleotides, the CDR3 is TGTGCCAGCAGTGAACATAAAGGGGCGCCCCAGCCCCAGCATTTT. This chain links TRBV6-1 with TRBJ1-5, with D perhaps TRBD1 (5 bases). V lost 2 bases, J lost 7 bases, and 15 bases lay in between. In germline, CDR1 is MNHNS, CDR2 SASEGT. The CDR3 is made up of 15 amino acids.

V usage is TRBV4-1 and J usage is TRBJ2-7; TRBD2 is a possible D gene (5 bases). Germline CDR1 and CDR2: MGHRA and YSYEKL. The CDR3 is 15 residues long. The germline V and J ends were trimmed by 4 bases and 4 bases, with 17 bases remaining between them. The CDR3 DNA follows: TGCGCCAGCAGCCCCACCCCCACAGAGGGTTACGAGCAGTACTTC. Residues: CASSPTPTEGYEQYF.

CDR3 sequence reads: CATSRERSGRNTGELFF. The CDR3 nucleotides are TGTGCCACCAGCAGAGAGCGCAGCGGGAGGAACACCGGGGAGCTGTTTTTT. The chain couples TRBV15 to TRBJ2-2; TRBD2 matches 8 bases. Germline CDR1 and CDR2: LNHNV and YYDKDF (reference sequence). After removal of 0 bases from V and 1 base from J, the junction contained 4 bases not matched to a gene. The CDR3 has 17 residues.

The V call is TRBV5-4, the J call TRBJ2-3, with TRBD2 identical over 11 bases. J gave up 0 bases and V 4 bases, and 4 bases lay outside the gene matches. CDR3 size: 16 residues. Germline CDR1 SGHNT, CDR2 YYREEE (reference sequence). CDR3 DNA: TGTGCCAGCAGCGGTAGCGGGGGGGGGAGCACAGATACGCAGTATTTT. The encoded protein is CASSGSGGGSTDTQYF.

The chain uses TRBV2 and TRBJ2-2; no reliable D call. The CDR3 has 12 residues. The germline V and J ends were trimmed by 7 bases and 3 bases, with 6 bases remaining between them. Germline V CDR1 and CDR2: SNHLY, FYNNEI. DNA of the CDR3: TGTGCCAGCATTCAGTACACCGGGGAGCTGTTTTTT. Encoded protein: CASIQYTGELFF.

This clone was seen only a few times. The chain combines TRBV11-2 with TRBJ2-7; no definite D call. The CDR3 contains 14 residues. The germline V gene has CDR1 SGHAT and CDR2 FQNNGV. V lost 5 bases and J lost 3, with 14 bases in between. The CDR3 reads CASSDSFRHYEQYF. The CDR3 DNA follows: TGTGCCAGCAGCGACTCATTCCGTCACTACGAGCAGTACTTC.

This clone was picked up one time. CDR3 nucleotide sequence: TGCGCCAGCAGCTTTAGCGGGGGCGTTCAAGAGACCCAGTACTTC. It translates to CASSFSGGVQETQYF. The chain is built from TRBV5-1 and TRBJ2-5; 9 bases align to TRBD2. The CDR3 extends over 15 amino acids. The germline V gene encodes CDR1 SGHRS and CDR2 YFSETQ. V trimming: 2 bases; J trimming: 2 bases; junction bases outside the gene matches: 4.

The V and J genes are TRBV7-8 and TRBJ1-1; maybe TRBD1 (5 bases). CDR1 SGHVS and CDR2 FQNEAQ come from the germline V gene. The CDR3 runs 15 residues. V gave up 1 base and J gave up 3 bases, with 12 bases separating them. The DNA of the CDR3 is TGTGCCAGCAGCTTAGGGGGCGCTGCCCACACTGAAGCTTTCTTT. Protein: CASSLGGAAHTEAFF.

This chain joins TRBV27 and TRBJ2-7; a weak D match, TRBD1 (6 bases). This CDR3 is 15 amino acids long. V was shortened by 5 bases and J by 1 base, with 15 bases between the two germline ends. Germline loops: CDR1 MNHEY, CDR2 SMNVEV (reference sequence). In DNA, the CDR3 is TGTGCCAGCAGTCTTCAGACAGGTGGATCCTACGAGCAGTACTTC. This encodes CASSLQTGGSYEQYF.

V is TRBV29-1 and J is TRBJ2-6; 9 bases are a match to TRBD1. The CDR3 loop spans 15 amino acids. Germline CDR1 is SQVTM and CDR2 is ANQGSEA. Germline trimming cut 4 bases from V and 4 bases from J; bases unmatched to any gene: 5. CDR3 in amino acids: CSVGGQGTGANVLTF. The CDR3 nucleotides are TGCAGCGTTGGGGGACAGGGTACCGGGGCCAACGTCCTGACTTTC.

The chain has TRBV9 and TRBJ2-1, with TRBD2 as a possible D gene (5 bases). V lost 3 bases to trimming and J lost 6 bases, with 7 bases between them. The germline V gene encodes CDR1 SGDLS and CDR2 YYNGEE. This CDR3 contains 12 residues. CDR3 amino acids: CASSARVNEQFF. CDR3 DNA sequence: TGTGCCAGCAGCGCGAGGGTCAATGAGCAGTTCTTC.

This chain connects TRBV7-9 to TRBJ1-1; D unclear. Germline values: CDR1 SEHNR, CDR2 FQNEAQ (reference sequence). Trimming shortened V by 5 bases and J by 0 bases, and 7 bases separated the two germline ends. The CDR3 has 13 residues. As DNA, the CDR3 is TGTGCCAGCAGCCGTGGCGTGAACACTGAAGCTTTCTTT. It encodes CASSRGVNTEAFF.

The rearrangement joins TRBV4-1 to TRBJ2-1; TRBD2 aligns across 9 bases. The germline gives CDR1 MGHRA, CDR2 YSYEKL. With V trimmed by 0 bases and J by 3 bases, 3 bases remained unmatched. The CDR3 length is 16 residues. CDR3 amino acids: CASSQDLAGLYNEQFF. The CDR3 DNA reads TGCGCCAGCAGCCAAGATCTAGCGGGACTCTACAATGAGCAGTTCTTC.

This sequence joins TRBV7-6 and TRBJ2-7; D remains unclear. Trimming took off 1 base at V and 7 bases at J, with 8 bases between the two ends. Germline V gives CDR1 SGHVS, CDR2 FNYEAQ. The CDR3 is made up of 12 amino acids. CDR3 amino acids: CASSLDSEEQYF. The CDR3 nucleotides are TGTGCCAGCAGCTTAGATTCGGAAGAGCAGTACTTC.

The CDR3 nucleotides read TGCGCCAGCAGCTTGGAGGCAGGGTCTTCGAATGAAAAACTGTTTTTT. Its translation is CASSLEAGSSNEKLFF. The chain employs TRBV5-1 and TRBJ1-4, with D possibly being TRBD1 (5 bases). Trimming left V 0 bases short and J 5 bases short, with 14 bases between. Germline V gene lookup returns CDR1 SGHRS and CDR2 YFSETQ. The CDR3 runs 16 residues.

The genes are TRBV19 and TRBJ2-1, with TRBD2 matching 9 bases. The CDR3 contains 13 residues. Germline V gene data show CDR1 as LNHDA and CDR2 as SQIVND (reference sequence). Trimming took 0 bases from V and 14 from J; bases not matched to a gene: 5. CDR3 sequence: CASSIDRTSEKFF. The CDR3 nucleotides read TGTGCCAGTAGTATAGATCGGACTAGCGAGAAGTTCTTC. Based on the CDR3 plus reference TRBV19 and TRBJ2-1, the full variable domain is DGGITQSPKYLFRKEGQNVTLSCEQNLNHDAMYWYRQDPGQGLRLIYYSQIVNDFQKGDIAEGYSVSREKKESFPLTVTSAQKNPTAFYLCASSIDRTSEKFFGPGTRLTVL.

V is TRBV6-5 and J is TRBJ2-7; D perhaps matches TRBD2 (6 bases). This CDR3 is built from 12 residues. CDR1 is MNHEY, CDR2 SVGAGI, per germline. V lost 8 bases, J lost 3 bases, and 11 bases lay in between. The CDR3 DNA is TGTGCCAGCCAGGGACTCCACTACGAGCAGTACTTC. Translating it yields CASQGLHYEQYF.

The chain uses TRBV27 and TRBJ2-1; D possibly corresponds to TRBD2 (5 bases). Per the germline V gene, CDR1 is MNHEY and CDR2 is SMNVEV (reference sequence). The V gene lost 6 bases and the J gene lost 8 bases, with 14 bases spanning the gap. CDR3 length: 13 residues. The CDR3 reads CASRLTRIHEQFF. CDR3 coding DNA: TGTGCCAGCAGACTTACTAGGATCCATGAGCAGTTCTTC.

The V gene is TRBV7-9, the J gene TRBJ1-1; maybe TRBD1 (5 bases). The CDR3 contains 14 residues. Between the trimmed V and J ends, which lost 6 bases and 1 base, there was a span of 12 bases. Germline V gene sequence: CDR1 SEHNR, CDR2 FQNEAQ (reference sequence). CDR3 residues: CASRPPGGNTEAFF. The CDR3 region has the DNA TGTGCCAGCAGGCCTCCGGGGGGGAACACTGAAGCTTTCTTT.

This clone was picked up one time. The CDR3 sequence is CASSLPGSYPSPYNEQFF. The CDR3 bases are TGTGCCAGCAGCTTGCCGGGTTCTTACCCCTCGCCCTACAATGAGCAGTTCTTC. The V call is TRBV5-4, the J call TRBJ2-1, with no clear D. Germline loops: CDR1 SGHNT, CDR2 YYREEE (reference sequence). V lost 1 base, J lost 2 bases, and 19 bases lay in between. The CDR3 is 18 amino acids.

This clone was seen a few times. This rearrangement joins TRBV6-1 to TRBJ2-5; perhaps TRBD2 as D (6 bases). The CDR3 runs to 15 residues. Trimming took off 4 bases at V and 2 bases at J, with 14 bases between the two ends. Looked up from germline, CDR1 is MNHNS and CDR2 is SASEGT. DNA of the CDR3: TGTGCCAGCAGTGGGCTTTCGGGGGAGCAAGAGACCCAGTACTTC. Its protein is CASSGLSGEQETQYF.

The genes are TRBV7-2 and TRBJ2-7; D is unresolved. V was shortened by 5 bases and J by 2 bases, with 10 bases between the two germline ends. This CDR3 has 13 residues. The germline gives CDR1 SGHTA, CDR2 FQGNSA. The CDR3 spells CASSPITTYEQYF. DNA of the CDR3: TGTGCCAGCAGCCCCATCACGACCTACGAGCAGTACTTC.

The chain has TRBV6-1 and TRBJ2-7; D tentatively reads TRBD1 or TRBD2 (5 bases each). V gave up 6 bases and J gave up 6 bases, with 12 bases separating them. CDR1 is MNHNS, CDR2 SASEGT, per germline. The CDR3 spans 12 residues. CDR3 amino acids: CASRGPPGEQYF. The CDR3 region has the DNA TGTGCCAGCAGGGGACCGCCCGGCGAGCAGTACTTC.

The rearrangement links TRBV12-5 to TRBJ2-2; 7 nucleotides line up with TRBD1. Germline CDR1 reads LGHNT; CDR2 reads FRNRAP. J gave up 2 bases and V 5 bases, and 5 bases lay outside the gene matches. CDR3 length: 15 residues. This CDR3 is CASGIDRVNTGELFF. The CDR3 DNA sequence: TGTGCTAGTGGTATCGACAGGGTCAACACCGGGGAGCTGTTTTTT.

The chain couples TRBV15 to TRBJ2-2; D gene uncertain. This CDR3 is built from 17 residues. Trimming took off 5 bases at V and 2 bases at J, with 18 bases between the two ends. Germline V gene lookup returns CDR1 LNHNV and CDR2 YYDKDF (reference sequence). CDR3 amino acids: CATSPVVSTSNTGELFF. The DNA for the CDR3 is TGTGCCACCAGCCCGGTTGTCAGTACCTCTAACACCGGGGAGCTGTTTTTT.

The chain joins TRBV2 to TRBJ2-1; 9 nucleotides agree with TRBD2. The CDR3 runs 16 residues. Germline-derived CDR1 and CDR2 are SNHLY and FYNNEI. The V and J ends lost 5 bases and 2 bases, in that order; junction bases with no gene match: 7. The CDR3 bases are TGTGCCAGCAGTCCCCCTAGCGGGGTACCCTACAATGAGCAGTTCTTC. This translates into CASSPPSGVPYNEQFF.

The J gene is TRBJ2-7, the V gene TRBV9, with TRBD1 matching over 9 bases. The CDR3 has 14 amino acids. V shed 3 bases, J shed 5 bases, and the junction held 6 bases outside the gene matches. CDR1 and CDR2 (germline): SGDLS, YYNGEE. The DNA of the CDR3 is TGTGCCAGCAGCGCCTCCGGGACAGGGAACGAGCAGTACTTC. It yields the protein CASSASGTGNEQYF.

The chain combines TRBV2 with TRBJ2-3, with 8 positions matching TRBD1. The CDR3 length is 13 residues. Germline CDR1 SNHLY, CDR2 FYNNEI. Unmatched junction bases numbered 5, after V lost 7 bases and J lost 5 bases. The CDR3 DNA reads TGTGCCAGCAAGGACAGGGTAGGAGATACGCAGTATTTT. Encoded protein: CASKDRVGDTQYF. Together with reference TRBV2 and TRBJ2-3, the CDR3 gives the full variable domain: EPEVTQTPSHQVTQMGQEVILRCVPISNHLYFYWYRQILGQKVEFLVSFYNNEISEKSEIFDDQFSVERPDGSNFTLKIRSTKLEDSAMYFCASKDRVGDTQYFGPGTRLTVL.

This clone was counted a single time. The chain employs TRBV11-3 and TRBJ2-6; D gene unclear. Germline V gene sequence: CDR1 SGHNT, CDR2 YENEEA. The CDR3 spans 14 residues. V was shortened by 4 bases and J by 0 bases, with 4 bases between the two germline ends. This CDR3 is CASSSRSGANVLTF. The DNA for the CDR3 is TGTGCCAGCAGCTCCCGCTCTGGGGCCAACGTCCTGACTTTC.